Shown below are 14 T cell receptor beta chains from a single sample sequenced in a study of beta chain features in type 1 diabetes (dated by TCRdb to the late 2010s). The library was obtained by the immunoSEQ multiplex PCR assay. The High Capacity cDNA Reverse Transcription Kit was used to reverse transcribe all of the isolated RNA, meaning that expressed TCRB transcripts were what got sequenced. TCRdb retrieved this table from immuneACCESS and kept in-frame rearrangements only. Not all clones are present; in checked studies, unresolved V genes account for under half, and no reason is known for the remainder. The sample table contains under 450,000 clones; only one count was recorded for approximately 13% of them. Of the sample, roughly 0.033% is held by the ten largest clones. What was sequenced was naive CD4+ T cells from blood. Explained via the paper, the cell subset or site label denotes: true naive CD4+ T cells. The source is a man aged 30 to 39 in good health.

The chain joins TRBV23-1 to TRBJ2-7; 8 positions agree with TRBD1. TRBV23-1 is recorded as an ORF, its role being uncertain. With V trimmed by 6 bases and J by 1 base, 8 bases remained unmatched. The CDR3 covers 15 residues. CDR3 sequence reads: CASSKEDRDSYEQYV. The CDR3 nucleotides are TGCGCCAGCAGCAAGGAGGACAGGGATTCCTACGAGCAGTACGTC.

The chain combines TRBV23-1 with TRBJ2-7, with TRBD1 matching 9 bases. TRBV23-1 qualifies as an ORF whose function is uncertain. CDR3 length equals 18 residues. V lost 0 bases to trimming and J lost 0 bases; unmatched junction nucleotides: 9. CDR3 sequence reads: CASSQSQGDRGSSYEQYF. In nucleotides, the CDR3 is TGCGCCAGCAGTCAATCGCAAGGAGACAGGGGGAGCTCCTACGAGCAGTACTTC.

The rearrangement uses TRBV30 and TRBJ2-6, with 7 nucleotides matching TRBD2. V dropped 8 bases and J dropped 4; count of bases not matched to a gene: 17. The CDR3 is 17 amino acids. CDR1 GTSNPN and CDR2 SVGIG come from the germline V gene (reference sequence). The CDR3 region is CALSRGVAPRGANVLTF. For the CDR3, the DNA is TGTGCCCTTAGTCGGGGGGTAGCCCCGCGCGGGGCCAACGTCCTGACTTTC.

The rearrangement uses TRBV29-1 and TRBJ1-1; TRBD1 matches 9 bases. This CDR3 is built from 14 residues. Germline CDR1 SQVTM, CDR2 ANQGSEA. The V gene end was trimmed by 3 bases and the J gene end by 4 bases; junction bases not matched to a gene: 6. This CDR3 is CSVDSGTGTTEAFF. DNA for the CDR3: TGCAGCGTTGATTCCGGGACAGGGACCACTGAAGCTTTCTTT.

This chain links TRBV30 with TRBJ2-2; D not resolved. Between the trimmed V and J ends, which lost 3 bases and 7 bases, there was a span of 9 bases. Germline CDR1 reads GTSNPN; CDR2 reads SVGIG (reference sequence). The length of the CDR3 is 12 residues. The DNA for the CDR3 is TGTGCCTGGAGGGCTCACATCGGGGAGCTGTTTTTT. This encodes CAWRAHIGELFF.

This clone was detected many times. CDR3 amino acids: CAWRLEGGTEAFF. CDR3 coding DNA: TGTGCCTGGAGATTGGAGGGAGGGACTGAAGCTTTCTTT. This sequence joins TRBV30 and TRBJ1-1, with D unresolved. Per the germline V gene, CDR1 is GTSNPN and CDR2 is SVGIG (reference sequence). Trimming cost V 3 bases and J 5 bases, with 13 bases left between them. The CDR3 loop spans 13 amino acids.

This clone appeared a few times. In the same sample, other DNA sequences code for this CDR3. The rearrangement links TRBV7-9 to TRBJ2-3; D gene uncertain. This CDR3 has 13 residues. Trimming took off 5 bases at V and 1 base at J, with 7 bases between the two ends. Germline V gives CDR1 SEHNR, CDR2 FQNEAQ (reference sequence). The DNA for the CDR3 is TGTGCCAGCAGCCGGACGGGCACAGATACGCAGTATTTT. This codes for CASSRTGTDTQYF.

The CDR3 sequence is CASSLWRTSGGHEQFF. The CDR3 nucleotides are TGTGCCAGCAGCTTATGGAGGACTAGCGGGGGCCATGAGCAGTTCTTC. This chain uses TRBV11-2 with TRBJ2-1, with 13 bases aligning to TRBD2. Trimming removed 2 bases from V and 8 bases from J; junction bases left unmatched: 6. Germline lookup yields CDR1 SGHAT and CDR2 FQNNGV. The CDR3 totals 16 residues.

The sample holds a few counts of this clone. The genes are TRBV10-3 and TRBJ1-6; D not certain. Germline V gene lookup returns CDR1 ENHRY and CDR2 SYGVKD. Trimming stripped 7 bases from V and 8 bases from J, with 12 bases between. The CDR3 is made up of 13 amino acids. CDR3 DNA: TGTGCCATCACCAAAAACTTAGATTCACCCCTCCACTTT. This gives the protein CAITKNLDSPLHF.

The J gene is TRBJ2-3, the V gene TRBV28; D is perhaps TRBD2 (6 bases). The V end lost 4 bases, the J end lost 0 bases, and 20 bases lay between the germline ends. Germline V gives CDR1 MDHEN, CDR2 SYDVKM. The CDR3 loop spans 18 amino acids. CDR3 amino acids: CASSSLGGDGASTDTQYF. The CDR3 DNA is TGTGCCAGCAGTTCTCTCGGGGGAGATGGAGCGAGCACAGATACGCAGTATTTT.

Only a few counts were recorded for this clone. V gene TRBV5-6 combines with J gene TRBJ2-5, with D maybe TRBD1 (6 bases). This CDR3 has 17 residues. Trimming pared 1 base from V and 2 bases from J, leaving 18 bases between. Germline CDR1 reads SGHDT; CDR2 reads YYEEEE. The DNA for the CDR3 is TGTGCCAGCAGCTTGTTGGCTTCCCGGACAGAACAAGAGACCCAGTACTTC. Protein sequence: CASSLLASRTEQETQYF.

There are a few counts of this clone. In DNA, the CDR3 is TGCGCCAGCAGCTTGGAGGGACTTCACTCTGGGGCCAACGTCCTGACTTTC. Protein sequence: CASSLEGLHSGANVLTF. The chain combines TRBV5-1 with TRBJ2-6, with D tentatively TRBD2 (6 bases). In germline, CDR1 is SGHRS, CDR2 YFSETQ. This CDR3 comprises 17 residues. The V end lost 0 bases, the J end lost 0 bases, and 10 bases lay between the germline ends.

The chain joins TRBV7-9 to TRBJ1-3; D call uncertain. The CDR3 extends over 16 amino acids. Germline V lookup: CDR1 SEHNR, CDR2 FQNEAQ (reference sequence). The germline V and J ends were trimmed by 5 bases and 0 bases, with 14 bases remaining between them. The CDR3 loop is CASSPLDGYSGNTIYF. The CDR3 DNA reads TGTGCCAGCAGCCCACTCGACGGATACTCTGGAAACACCATATATTTT.

The chain uses TRBV6-1 and TRBJ1-2; tentative D call: TRBD1 (5 bases). The germline V gene encodes CDR1 MNHNS and CDR2 SASEGT. Trimming removed 6 bases from V and 6 bases from J, with 20 bases in between. The CDR3 consists of 15 residues. This CDR3 is CASRPLGGVVHGYTF. The CDR3 nucleotides are TGTGCCAGCAGGCCACTGGGGGGAGTGGTGCATGGCTACACCTTC.